This T cell receptor beta chain was profiled in a study of cytomegalovirus exposure and HLA in healthy donors. Findings and caveats of the study: In a later analysis, V- and J-gene trimming of beta chains associated with a DCLRE1C missense variant, replicated independently. A later analysis reported that several of the most significant clusters appeared to be linked to common viral pathogens, among them Epstein-Barr virus.

The PCR used 60 Vbeta and 13 Jbeta primers. TCRdb's copy holds only in-frame clones and misses some; the assay was immunoSEQ multiplex PCR. The data show approximately 140,000 clones, 75% to 90% seen once. A remark on this clone: Its antigen is not identified.

Healthy bone marrow donors made up the cohort. The sequence came from a woman aged 35 to 49 in good health and CMV-seronegative. The source material was PBMCs.

As DNA, the CDR3 is TGTGCTAGTGGTTTGGTACAGTTTACCGGGGAGCTGTTTTTT. It codes for CASGLVQFTGELFF. The rearrangement uses TRBV12-5 and TRBJ2-2; D not certain. Germline loops: CDR1 LGHNT, CDR2 FRNRAP. CDR3 length: 14 residues. V was pared by 0 bases and J by 5 bases, with 7 bases between.